This entry features one TCR beta chain sequence. Its specificity is unknown. Unstimulated regulatory T cells (CD4+CD25+CD127-), CD4+CD25- non-regulatory cells, CD4 and CD8 cells were FACS-sorted from thawed PBMCs. Only in-frame clones appear in the TCRdb table, and some are missing; sequencing was by immunoSEQ multiplex PCR. In the table there are about 77,000 clones, 95% to 98% of which are singletons. The data were taken from a study of Tregs in tolerant kidney transplant recipients. Study-level information: The nonmyeloablative bone marrow transplants came from related graft donors, with transient mixed chimerism.

Points from the study as a whole: Some patients' samples used different primers over time, so nucleotide sequences weren't comparable.

CDR1 SGHAT and CDR2 FQDESV come from the germline V gene (reference sequence). Trimming at V came to 4 bases and at J to 5 bases, leaving 13 bases not matched to a gene. The CDR3 has 18 amino acids. The material sequenced was CD4+ T cells from blood, taken before the transplant. The sequence derives from a human donor who received a combined kidney and bone marrow transplant. The genes are TRBV11-1 and TRBJ2-3; 12 nucleotides align to TRBD2. The CDR3 DNA is TGTGCCAGCAGCTCACGCCCCCGTCTAGCGGGAGGGGGAGATACGCAGTATTTT. The encoded protein is CASSSRPRLAGGGDTQYF. Looking up the rest from reference TRBV11-1 and TRBJ2-3 gives the full variable domain: EAEVAQSPRYKITEKSQAVAFWCDPISGHATLYWYRQILGQGPELLVQFQDESVVDDSQLPKDRFSAERLKGVDSTLKIQPAELGDSAMYLCASSSRPRLAGGGDTQYFGPGTRLTVL.